This T cell receptor beta chain was profiled in a study of T cells in Graves' hyperthyroidism and ophthalmopathy. The study's findings and limits: The model anticipated ophthalmopathy a median approximately 6.5 months pre-onset. Ophthalmopathy could be told apart from stable hyperthyroidism with a 13 V-J model.

Points on this clonotype: The antigen remains undetermined.

The CDR3 extends over 15 amino acids. CDR1 and CDR2 (germline): SQVTM, ANQGSEA. J gave up 7 bases and V 5 bases, and 12 bases lay outside the gene matches. Exclusion criteria comprised uncontrolled infection, other autoimmune disease, pregnancy or lactation. Diagnostic assessment was based on clinical symptoms, serum thyroxine and TRAb, thyroid ultrasound and orbital computed tomography. Amplification of TCR beta CDR3 regions was performed using RNA transcripts as template. In the first-round RT-PCR of the TCR CDR3, the HTBI primer set was used. Via MiXCR, TCRdb re-called the multiplex PCR reads, giving one row per CDR3 protein. The sample yields over 500,000 distinct CDR3 sequences, approximately 48% seen once.

Sequencing was done on a sample of peripheral blood or thyroid tissue (not recorded which). The chain uses TRBV29-1 and TRBJ2-5, with 11 bases lining up with TRBD2. This receptor was obtained from an adult woman with Graves' disease, either hyperthyroidism or ophthalmopathy (not recorded which). CDR3 residues: CSVSIAGGPEGTQYF. The CDR3 coding sequence is TGCAGCGTTTCTATAGCGGGAGGGCCCGAAGGGACCCAGTACTTC.